This section outlines one T cell receptor beta chain sequence together with its context. The CDR3 consists of 13 residues. The germline V gene encodes CDR1 KGHDR and CDR2 SFDVKD. J gave up 5 bases and V 7 bases, and 4 bases lay outside the gene matches. The data were obtained in a study of blood T cell repertoires in COVID-19. Study overall: From the United States, Italy and Spain came samples of acute and convalescent COVID-19.

The authors' processing: Amplification from reference gene primers served as the basis for estimated nucleated cell counts. Measured with immunoSEQ multiplex PCR; TCRdb has only the in-frame clones, and not every one. For V, J and clone size, that table is used; D and trimming come from the DNA. The table includes 230,000 or so clones, approximately 89% detected once. The receptor's source is a woman aged 40-49 years with acute COVID-19. Sequencing was performed on PBMCs or T cells enriched from blood (not recorded which). The chain uses TRBV24-1 and TRBJ1-2; TRBD1 matches 9 bases. The DNA for the CDR3 is TGTGCCACCAGCGGGACAGGGAAATATGGCTACACCTTC. Translation gives CATSGTGKYGYTF.